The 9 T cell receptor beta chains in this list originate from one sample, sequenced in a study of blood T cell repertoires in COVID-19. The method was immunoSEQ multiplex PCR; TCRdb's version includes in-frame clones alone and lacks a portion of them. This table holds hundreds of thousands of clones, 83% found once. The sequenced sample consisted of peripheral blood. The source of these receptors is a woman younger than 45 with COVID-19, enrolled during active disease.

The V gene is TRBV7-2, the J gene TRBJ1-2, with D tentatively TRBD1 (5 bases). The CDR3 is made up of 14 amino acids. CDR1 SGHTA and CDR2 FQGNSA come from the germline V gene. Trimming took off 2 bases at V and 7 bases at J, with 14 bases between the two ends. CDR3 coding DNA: TGTGCCAGCAGCTTAAACATCGCGGGGGGTGGCTACACCTTC. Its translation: CASSLNIAGGGYTF.

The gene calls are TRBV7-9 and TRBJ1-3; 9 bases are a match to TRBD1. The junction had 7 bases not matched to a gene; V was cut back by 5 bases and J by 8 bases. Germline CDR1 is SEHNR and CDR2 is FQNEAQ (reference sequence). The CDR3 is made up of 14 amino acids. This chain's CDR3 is CASSPRDRAHTIYF. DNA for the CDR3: TGTGCCAGCAGCCCCCGGGACAGGGCTCACACCATATATTTT. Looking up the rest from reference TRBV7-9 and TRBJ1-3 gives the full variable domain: DTGVSQNPRHKITKRGQNVTFRCDPISEHNRLYWYRQTLGQGPEFLTYFQNEAQLEKSRLLSDRFSAERPKGSFSTLEIQRTEQGDSAMYLCASSPRDRAHTIYFGEGSWLTVV.

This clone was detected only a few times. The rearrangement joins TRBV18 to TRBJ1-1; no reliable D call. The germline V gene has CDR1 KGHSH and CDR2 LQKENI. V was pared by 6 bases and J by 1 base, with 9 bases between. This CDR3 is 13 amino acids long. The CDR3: CASSAARNTEAFF. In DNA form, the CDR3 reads TGTGCCAGCTCGGCGGCCAGGAACACTGAAGCTTTCTTT. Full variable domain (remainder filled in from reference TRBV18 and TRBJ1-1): NAGVMQNPRHLVRRRGQEARLRCSPMKGHSHVYWYRQLPEEGLKFMVYLQKENIIDESGMPKERFSAEFPKEGPSILRIQQVVRGDSAAYFCASSAARNTEAFFGQGTRLTVV.

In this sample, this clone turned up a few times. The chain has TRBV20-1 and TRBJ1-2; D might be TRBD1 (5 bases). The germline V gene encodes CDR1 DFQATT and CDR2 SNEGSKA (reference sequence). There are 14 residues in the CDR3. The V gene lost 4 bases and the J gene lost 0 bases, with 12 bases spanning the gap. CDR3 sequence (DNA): TGCAGTGCTAATGAAAGGGGCCCTAACTATGGCTACACCTTC. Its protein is CSANERGPNYGYTF.

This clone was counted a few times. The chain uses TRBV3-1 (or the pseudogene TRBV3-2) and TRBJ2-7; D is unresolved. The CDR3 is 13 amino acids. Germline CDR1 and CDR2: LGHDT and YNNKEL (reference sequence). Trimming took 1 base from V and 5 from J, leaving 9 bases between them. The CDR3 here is CASSQGAPHEQYF. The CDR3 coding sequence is TGTGCCAGCAGCCAAGGGGCCCCCCACGAGCAGTACTTC.

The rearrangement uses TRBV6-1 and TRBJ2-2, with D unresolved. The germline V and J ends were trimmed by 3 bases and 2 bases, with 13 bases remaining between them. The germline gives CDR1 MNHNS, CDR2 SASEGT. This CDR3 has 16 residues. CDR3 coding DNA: TGTGCCAGCAGTGAGGAGCCCCTTTTCAACACCGGGGAGCTGTTTTTT. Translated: CASSEEPLFNTGELFF.

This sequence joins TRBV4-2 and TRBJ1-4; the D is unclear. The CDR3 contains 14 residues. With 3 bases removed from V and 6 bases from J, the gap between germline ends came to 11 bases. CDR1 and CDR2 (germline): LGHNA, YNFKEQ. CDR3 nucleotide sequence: TGTGCCAGCAGCCAGAGCCGGGTCGATGAAAAACTGTTTTTT. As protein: CASSQSRVDEKLFF.

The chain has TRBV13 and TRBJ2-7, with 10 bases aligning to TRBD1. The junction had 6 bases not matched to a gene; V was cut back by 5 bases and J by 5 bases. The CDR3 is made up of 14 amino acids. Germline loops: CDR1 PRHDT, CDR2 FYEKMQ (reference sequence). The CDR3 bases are TGTGCCAGCAGCCCGGGACAGGGGATCCACGAGCAGTACTTC. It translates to CASSPGQGIHEQYF.

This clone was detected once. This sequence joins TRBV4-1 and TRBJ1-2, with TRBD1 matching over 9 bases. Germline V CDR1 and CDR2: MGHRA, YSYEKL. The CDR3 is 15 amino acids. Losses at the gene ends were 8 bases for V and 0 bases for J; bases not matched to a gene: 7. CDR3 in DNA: TGCGCCAGCTTCGGGACAGGGACGCCTAACTATGGCTACACCTTC. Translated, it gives CASFGTGTPNYGYTF.